This entry features one T cell receptor (beta chain) sequence. The CDR3 has 15 amino acids. The germline V gene encodes CDR1 LNHNV and CDR2 YYDKDF (reference sequence). Deletions cut 0 bases from V and 6 bases from J, with 9 bases between. The data are from a study of blood T cell repertoires in COVID-19. The table came from immunoSEQ multiplex PCR; TCRdb's copy has only in-frame clones and leaves some out. Of approximately 150,000 clones in the sample, approximately 84% were seen once. This clonotype was obtained from a woman of 80 years or more with COVID-19, enrolled during active disease. This chain joins TRBV15 and TRBJ1-6; no clear D gene. The sequenced material came from peripheral blood. CDR3 amino acids: CATSREVGGNSPLHF. The CDR3 nucleotides are TGTGCCACCAGCAGAGAGGTAGGAGGTAATTCACCCCTCCACTTT.